This is a list of T cell receptor beta chains from one sample in a study of control samples from healthy donors and cancer patients. Data came from immunoSEQ multiplex PCR; TCRdb stores just in-frame clones and leaves some out. There are around 130,000 clones in the sample; approximately 90% occur only once, and around 8.9% lies in the top ten. The sequencing sample was made of blood. The source of these receptors is a man between 18 and 29 years old in good health. Each CDR3 is given with its conserved first and last residue. A D gene is named only where the DNA matches it firmly. The size entry is marked missing in some rows and otherwise reads once, few, many or a size class.

d_call,v_call,j_call,clone_size,cdr3_aa,cdr3_nt
NA,TRBV12-5,TRBJ2-6,NA,CASGLVLGGAGANVLTF,TGTGCTAGTGGTTTGGTACTGGGGGGCGCTGGGGCCAACGTCCTGACTTTC
TRBD2,TRBV6-2/TRBV6-3,TRBJ2-1,NA,CASSYSILAGEIISYNEQFF,TGTGCCAGCAGTTACTCGATACTAGCGGGGGAGATAATCTCCTACAATGAGCAGTTCTTC
NA,TRBV5-8,TRBJ1-2,NA,CASSHGSFSDGYTF,TGTGCCAGCAGCCATGGGAGTTTTTCGGATGGCTACACCTTC
TRBD1,TRBV7-6,TRBJ1-3,NA,CASSPQGGSGNTIYF,TGTGCCAGCAGCCCCCAGGGGGGCTCTGGAAACACCATATATTTT
NA,TRBV4-1,TRBJ2-7,NA,CASSQERSSTGEQYF,TGCGCCAGCAGCCAAGAGAGATCGTCCACCGGCGAGCAGTACTTC
TRBD1,TRBV19,TRBJ2-6,NA,CASSKTGDGSGANVLTF,TGTGCCAGTAGTAAGACAGGGGATGGCTCTGGGGCCAACGTCCTGACTTTC
NA,TRBV7-3,TRBJ2-3,NA,CASSLVADTQYF,TGTGCCAGCAGCTTAGTTGCAGATACGCAGTATTTT
NA,TRBV6-2/TRBV6-3,TRBJ1-5,NA,CASSYSMDRSFSNQPQHF,TGTGCCAGCAGTTACTCAATGGACAGATCATTTAGCAATCAGCCCCAGCATTTT
NA,TRBV6-5,TRBJ2-7,NA,CASSDPRYYEQYF,TGTGCCAGCAGCGACCCCCGGTACTACGAGCAGTACTTC
NA,TRBV11-1,TRBJ1-1,NA,CASSLDTRRTFTEAFF,TGTGCCAGCAGCTTAGATACTCGAAGGACGTTCACTGAAGCTTTCTTT
NA,TRBV29-1,TRBJ1-1,NA,CSVALGLEAFF,TGCAGCGTCGCCTTGGGATTAGAAGCTTTCTTT
NA,TRBV6-5,TRBJ1-3,NA,CASDTQGSGNTIYF,TGTGCCAGTGATACTCAGGGCTCTGGAAACACCATATATTTT
NA,TRBV7-3,TRBJ2-3,NA,CASSLQGRDTQYF,TGTGCCAGCAGCTTACAGGGGAGGGATACGCAGTATTTT
NA,TRBV4-1,TRBJ2-7,NA,CASSQVSGAKEPSYEQYF,TGCGCCAGCAGCCAAGTAAGTGGGGCAAAGGAACCCTCCTACGAGCAGTACTTC
NA,TRBV30,TRBJ2-7,NA,CAWSEPGSYEQYF,TGTGCCTGGAGTGAGCCAGGGAGCTACGAGCAGTACTTC
NA,TRBV5-6,TRBJ2-7,NA,CASSLAGVYEQYF,TGTGCCAGCAGCTTGGCCGGTGTCTACGAGCAGTACTTC
NA,TRBV12-3/TRBV12-4,TRBJ2-7,NA,CASSLVPMGEQYF,TGTGCCAGCAGTTTAGTGCCGATGGGCGAGCAGTACTTC
NA,TRBV5-1,TRBJ2-1,NA,CASSLGEVMSGAEQFF,TGCGCCAGCAGCTTGGGTGAGGTAATGTCGGGGGCTGAGCAGTTCTTC
TRBD1,TRBV6-4,TRBJ2-2,NA,CASRGQGDTGELFF,TGTGCCAGCAGAGGACAGGGTGACACCGGGGAGCTGTTTTTT
NA,TRBV5-4,TRBJ2-7,NA,CASSFKINSYEQYF,TGTGCCAGCAGCTTTAAAATAAACTCCTACGAGCAGTACTTC
NA,TRBV3-1/TRBV3-2,TRBJ2-1,NA,CASSQRGEQFF,TGTGCCAGCAGCCAGCGGGGAGAGCAGTTCTTC
NA,TRBV20-1,TRBJ2-7,NA,CSASQAYEQYF,TGCAGTGCTAGCCAGGCCTACGAGCAGTACTTC
TRBD1,TRBV29-1,TRBJ1-6,NA,CSVRDSSNSPLHF,TGCAGCGTTAGGGACAGCTCCAATTCACCCCTCCACTTT
TRBD1,TRBV19,TRBJ1-2,NA,CASSSGTGPLNYGYTF,TGTGCCAGTAGTTCAGGGACAGGTCCCCTTAACTATGGCTACACCTTC
TRBD1,TRBV27,TRBJ1-2,NA,CASSFGQGYGYTF,TGTGCCAGCAGTTTTGGACAGGGTTATGGCTACACCTTC
NA,TRBV6-5,TRBJ1-2,NA,CASIAPANYGYTF,TGTGCCAGCATCGCCCCGGCCAACTATGGCTACACCTTC
NA,TRBV21-1,TRBJ2-4,few,CASSKATRVGAKNIQYF,TGTGCCAGCAGCAAAGCGACCCGCGTGGGGGCCAAAAACATTCAGTACTTC
NA,TRBV4-1,TRBJ2-6,NA,CASSQETVGATGANVLTF,TGCGCCAGCAGCCAAGAGACTGTGGGGGCAACCGGGGCCAACGTCCTGACTTTC
TRBD1,TRBV6-5,TRBJ1-4,NA,CASSSGQGGEKLFF,TGTGCCAGCAGCTCAGGACAGGGCGGGGAAAAACTGTTTTTT
TRBD1,TRBV19,TRBJ2-7,NA,CASSIQPDRGDEQYF,TGTGCCAGTAGTATTCAGCCGGACAGGGGAGACGAGCAGTACTTC
NA,TRBV5-1,TRBJ1-1,NA,CASSLGQGGTEAFF,TGCGCCAGCAGCTTGGGGCAGGGTGGCACTGAAGCTTTCTTT
NA,TRBV5-8,TRBJ1-5,NA,CASSLYGVSNQPQHF,TGTGCCAGCAGCTTGTACGGGGTGAGCAATCAGCCCCAGCATTTT
NA,TRBV6-5,TRBJ1-1,NA,CASSYGHTEAFF,TGTGCCAGCAGTTACGGACACACTGAAGCTTTCTTT
NA,TRBV7-2,TRBJ2-7,NA,CASSPEGPLVYEQYF,TGTGCCAGCAGCCCCGAGGGGCCCCTGGTCTACGAGCAGTACTTC
NA,TRBV12-3/TRBV12-4,TRBJ2-7,NA,CASSLGIGEQYF,TGTGCCAGCAGTTTAGGGATTGGCGAGCAGTACTTC
NA,TRBV3-1/TRBV3-2,TRBJ1-1,NA,CASSPLGASTEAFF,TGTGCCAGCAGCCCTTTGGGGGCAAGCACTGAAGCTTTCTTT
NA,TRBV3-1/TRBV3-2,TRBJ1-2,NA,CASSPRARVRYGYTF,TGTGCCAGCAGCCCCCGCGCGAGGGTGAGATATGGCTACACCTTC
TRBD1,TRBV11-2,TRBJ1-4,NA,CASRYPGQGNEKLFF,TGTGCCAGCAGATATCCGGGACAGGGGAACGAAAAACTGTTTTTT
NA,TRBV7-9,TRBJ1-2,NA,CASSYLFGSYGYTF,TGTGCCAGCAGCTACTTATTTGGAAGCTATGGCTACACCTTC
NA,TRBV6-5,TRBJ1-2,NA,CASRASGRGYTF,TGTGCCAGCAGAGCGTCAGGGCGGGGCTACACCTTC
TRBD2,TRBV5-1,TRBJ2-2,NA,CASSLAGGTPPNTGELFF,TGCGCCAGCAGCTTGGCGGGGGGGACTCCTCCGAACACCGGGGAGCTGTTTTTT